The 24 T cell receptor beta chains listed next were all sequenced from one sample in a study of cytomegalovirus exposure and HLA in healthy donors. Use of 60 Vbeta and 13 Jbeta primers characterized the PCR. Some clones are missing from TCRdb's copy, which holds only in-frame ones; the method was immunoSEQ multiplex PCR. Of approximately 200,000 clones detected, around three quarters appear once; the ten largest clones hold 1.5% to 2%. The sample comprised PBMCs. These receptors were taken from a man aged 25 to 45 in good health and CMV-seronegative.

The CDR3 loop reads CASSPTSGPSSYNEQFF. The CDR3 coding sequence is TGTGCCAGCAGCCCCACTAGCGGTCCGAGCTCCTACAATGAGCAGTTCTTC. V is TRBV5-5 and J is TRBJ2-1, with 8 bases identical to TRBD2. Germline V gene sequence: CDR1 SGHKS, CDR2 YYEKEE (reference sequence). V shed 4 bases, J shed 0 bases, and the junction held 9 bases outside the gene matches. The CDR3 has 17 amino acids.

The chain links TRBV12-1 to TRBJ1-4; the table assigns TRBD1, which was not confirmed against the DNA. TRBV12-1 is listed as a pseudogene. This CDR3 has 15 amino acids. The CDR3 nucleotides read TGTGCCAGCAGTCTCAGGGGGCTTTCTCGAGAAAAACTGTTTTTT. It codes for CASSLRGLSREKLFF.

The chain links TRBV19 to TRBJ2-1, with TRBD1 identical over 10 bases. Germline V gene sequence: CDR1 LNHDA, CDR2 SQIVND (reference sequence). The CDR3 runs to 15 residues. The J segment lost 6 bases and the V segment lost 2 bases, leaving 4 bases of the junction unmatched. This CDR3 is CASSISGTGVNEQFF. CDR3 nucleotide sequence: TGTGCCAGTAGTATAAGCGGGACAGGGGTCAATGAGCAGTTCTTC.

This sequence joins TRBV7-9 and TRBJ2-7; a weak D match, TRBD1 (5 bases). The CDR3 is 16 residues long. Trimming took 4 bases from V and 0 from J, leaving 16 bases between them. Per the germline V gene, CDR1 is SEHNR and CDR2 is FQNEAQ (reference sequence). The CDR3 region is CASSSSDTRSSYEQYF. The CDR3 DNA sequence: TGTGCCAGCAGCTCCTCGGACACCAGGAGCTCCTACGAGCAGTACTTC.

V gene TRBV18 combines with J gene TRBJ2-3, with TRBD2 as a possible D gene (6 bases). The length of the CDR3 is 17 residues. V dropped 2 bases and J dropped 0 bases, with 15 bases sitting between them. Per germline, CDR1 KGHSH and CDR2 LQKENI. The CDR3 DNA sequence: TGTGCCAGCTCACCATCGTACGGGGACTCTAGCACAGATACGCAGTATTTT. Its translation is CASSPSYGDSSTDTQYF.

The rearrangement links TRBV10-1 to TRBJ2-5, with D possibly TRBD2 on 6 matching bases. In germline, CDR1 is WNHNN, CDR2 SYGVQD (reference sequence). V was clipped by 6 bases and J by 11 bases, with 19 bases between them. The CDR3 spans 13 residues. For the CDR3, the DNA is TGCGCCAGCAGCCCGGGACGGACACGGGAGCAGTACTTC. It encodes CASSPGRTREQYF.

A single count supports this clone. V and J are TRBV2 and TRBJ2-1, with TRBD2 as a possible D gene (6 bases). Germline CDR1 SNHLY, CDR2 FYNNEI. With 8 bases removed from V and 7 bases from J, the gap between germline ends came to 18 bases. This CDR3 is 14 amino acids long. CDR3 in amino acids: CASGSGSRGNEQFF. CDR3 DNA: TGTGCCAGCGGTAGCGGATCCCGGGGGAATGAGCAGTTCTTC.

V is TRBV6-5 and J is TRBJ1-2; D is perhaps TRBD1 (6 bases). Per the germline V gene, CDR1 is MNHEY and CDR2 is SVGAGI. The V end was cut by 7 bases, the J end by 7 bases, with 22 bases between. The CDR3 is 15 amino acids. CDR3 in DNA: TGTGCCAGCACCACGCGAAGCGGGGGCGAGTTTGGCTACACCTTC. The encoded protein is CASTTRSGGEFGYTF.

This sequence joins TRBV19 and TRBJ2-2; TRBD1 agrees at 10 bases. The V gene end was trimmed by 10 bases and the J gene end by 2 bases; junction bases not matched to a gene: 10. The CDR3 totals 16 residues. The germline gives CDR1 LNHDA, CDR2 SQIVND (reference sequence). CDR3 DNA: TGTGCCACCAAAAGGAAGACAGGGGGCAACACCGGGGAGCTGTTTTTT. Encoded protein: CATKRKTGGNTGELFF. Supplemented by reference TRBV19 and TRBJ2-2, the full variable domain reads DGGITQSPKYLFRKEGQNVTLSCEQNLNHDAMYWYRQDPGQGLRLIYYSQIVNDFQKGDIAEGYSVSREKKESFPLTVTSAQKNPTAFYLCATKRKTGGNTGELFFGEGSRLTVL.

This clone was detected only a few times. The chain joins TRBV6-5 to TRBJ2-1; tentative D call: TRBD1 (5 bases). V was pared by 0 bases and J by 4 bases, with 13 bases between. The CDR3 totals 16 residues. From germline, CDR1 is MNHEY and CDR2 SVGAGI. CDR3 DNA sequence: TGTGCCAGCAGTTACTCGAGGTCAGGGAATTACAATGAGCAGTTCTTC. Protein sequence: CASSYSRSGNYNEQFF.

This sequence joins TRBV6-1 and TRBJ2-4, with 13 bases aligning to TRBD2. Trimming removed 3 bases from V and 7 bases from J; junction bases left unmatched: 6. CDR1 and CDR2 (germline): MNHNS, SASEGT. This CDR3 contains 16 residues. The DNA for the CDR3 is TGTGCCAGCAGTGATTGGACTAGCGGGGGAGGGAACATTCAGTACTTC. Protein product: CASSDWTSGGGNIQYF.

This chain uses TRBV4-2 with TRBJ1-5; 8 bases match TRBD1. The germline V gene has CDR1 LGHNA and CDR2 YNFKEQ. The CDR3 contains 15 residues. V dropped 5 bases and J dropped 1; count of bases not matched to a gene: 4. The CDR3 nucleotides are TGTGCCAGCAGCTATGACAGGGGAAGCAATCAGCCCCAGCATTTT. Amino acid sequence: CASSYDRGSNQPQHF.

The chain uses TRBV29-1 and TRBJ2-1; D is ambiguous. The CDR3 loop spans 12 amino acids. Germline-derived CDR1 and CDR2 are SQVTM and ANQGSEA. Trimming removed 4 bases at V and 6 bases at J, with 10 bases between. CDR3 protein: CSVVVASNEQFF. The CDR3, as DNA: TGCAGCGTTGTGGTAGCCTCCAATGAGCAGTTCTTC.

The CDR3 DNA reads TGTGCCAGCAGCTTAGGGACAGGGAAAGATCAGCCCCAGCATTTT. This encodes CASSLGTGKDQPQHF. J is TRBJ1-5 and V is TRBV7-2, with TRBD1 identical over 8 bases. Trimming at V came to 1 base and at J to 5 bases, leaving 4 bases not matched to a gene. Germline V CDR1 and CDR2: SGHTA, FQGNSA. CDR3 length equals 15 residues.

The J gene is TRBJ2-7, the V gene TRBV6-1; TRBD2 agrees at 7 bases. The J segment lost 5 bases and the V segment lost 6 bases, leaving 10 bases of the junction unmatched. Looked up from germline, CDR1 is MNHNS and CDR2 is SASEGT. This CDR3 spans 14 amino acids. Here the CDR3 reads CASSPGLPTDEQYF. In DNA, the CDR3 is TGTGCCAGCAGCCCGGGACTACCTACCGACGAGCAGTACTTC.

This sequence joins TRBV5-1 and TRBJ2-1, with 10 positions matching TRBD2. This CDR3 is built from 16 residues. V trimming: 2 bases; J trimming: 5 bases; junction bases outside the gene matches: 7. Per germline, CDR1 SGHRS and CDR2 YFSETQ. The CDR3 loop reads CASSFSRTSGNNEQFF. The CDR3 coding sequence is TGCGCCAGCAGCTTTTCAAGGACTAGCGGTAACAATGAGCAGTTCTTC.

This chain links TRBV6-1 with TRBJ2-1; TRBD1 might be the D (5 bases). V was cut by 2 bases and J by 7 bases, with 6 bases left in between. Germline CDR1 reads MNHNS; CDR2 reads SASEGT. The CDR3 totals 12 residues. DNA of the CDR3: TGTGCCAGCAGTGAATCAGGGAATGAGCAGTTCTTC. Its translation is CASSESGNEQFF.

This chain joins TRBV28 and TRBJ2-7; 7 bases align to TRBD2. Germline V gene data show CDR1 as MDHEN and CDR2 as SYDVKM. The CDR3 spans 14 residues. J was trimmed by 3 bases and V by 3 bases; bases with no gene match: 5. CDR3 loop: CASSFRGVGYEQYF. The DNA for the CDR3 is TGTGCCAGCAGTTTCCGGGGGGTGGGCTACGAGCAGTACTTC.

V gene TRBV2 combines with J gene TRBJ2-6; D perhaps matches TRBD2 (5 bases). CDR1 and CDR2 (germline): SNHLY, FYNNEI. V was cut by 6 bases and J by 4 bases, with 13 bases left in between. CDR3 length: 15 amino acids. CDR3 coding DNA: TGTGCCAGCAGGCCGACTATGGCCGGGGCCAACGTCCTGACTTTC. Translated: CASRPTMAGANVLTF. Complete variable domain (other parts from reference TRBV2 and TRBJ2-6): EPEVTQTPSHQVTQMGQEVILRCVPISNHLYFYWYRQILGQKVEFLVSFYNNEISEKSEIFDDQFSVERPDGSNFTLKIRSTKLEDSAMYFCASRPTMAGANVLTFGAGSRLTVL.

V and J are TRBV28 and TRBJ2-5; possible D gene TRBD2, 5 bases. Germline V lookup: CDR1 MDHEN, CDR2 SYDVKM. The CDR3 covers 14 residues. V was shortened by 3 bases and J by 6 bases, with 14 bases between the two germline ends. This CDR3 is CASSLPAGPKTQYF. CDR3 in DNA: TGTGCCAGCAGTTTGCCGGCGGGCCCTAAGACCCAGTACTTC.

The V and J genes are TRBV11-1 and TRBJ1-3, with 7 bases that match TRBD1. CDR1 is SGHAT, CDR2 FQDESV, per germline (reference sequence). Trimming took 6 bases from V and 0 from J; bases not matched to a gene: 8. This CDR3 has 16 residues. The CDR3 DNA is TGTGCCAGCAGTATCACGGAGGGGGCCTCTGGAAACACCATATATTTT. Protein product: CASSITEGASGNTIYF.

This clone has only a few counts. Written as DNA, the CDR3 is TGTGCCAGCAGCTTCGACAGGGTCGAACAAGAGACCCAGTACTTC. Protein product: CASSFDRVEQETQYF. The V and J genes are TRBV28 and TRBJ2-5, with 7 positions matching TRBD1. Germline CDR1 is MDHEN and CDR2 is SYDVKM. CDR3 size: 15 residues. With 6 bases clipped from V and 2 bases from J, the junction kept 9 bases outside the gene matches. The variable domain in full, with the rest retrieved from reference TRBV28 and TRBJ2-5, is DVKVTQSSRYLVKRTGEKVFLECVQDMDHENMFWYRQDPGLGLRLIYFSYDVKMKEKGDIPEGYSVSREKKERFSLILESASTNQTSMYLCASSFDRVEQETQYFGPGTRLLVL.

The CDR3 sequence: CASSMRQGGEKLFF. DNA of the CDR3: TGTGCCAGTAGTATGAGACAGGGGGGTGAAAAACTGTTTTTT. The chain recombines TRBV19 with TRBJ1-4; 9 bases agree with TRBD1. V trimming: 3 bases; J trimming: 7 bases; junction bases outside the gene matches: 3. The CDR3 has 14 residues. Germline V gene lookup returns CDR1 LNHDA and CDR2 SQIVND (reference sequence).

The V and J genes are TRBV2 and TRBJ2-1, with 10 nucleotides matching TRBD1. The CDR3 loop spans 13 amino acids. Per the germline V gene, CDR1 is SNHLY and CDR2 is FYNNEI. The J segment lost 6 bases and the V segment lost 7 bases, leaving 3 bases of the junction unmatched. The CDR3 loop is CASNRDRGNEQFF. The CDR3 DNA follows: TGTGCCAGCAACCGGGACAGGGGCAATGAGCAGTTCTTC.